This TCR beta chain was obtained from a study of CD8+ T cells in alopecia areata. Notes on the study in general: Whether baseline CD8+ expansion is linked to response remains uncertain, given a single nonresponder. Researchers report lesional scalp, most notably alopecia totalis/universalis, outstripped normal scalp in clonality.

This clone was recorded only once. Its specificity is unknown. The CDR3 runs 15 residues. The germline gives CDR1 SGHVS, CDR2 FQNEAQ. The V and J ends lost 5 bases and 5 bases, in that order; junction bases with no gene match: 9. It was cDNA, reverse transcribed from extracted RNA, that served as the sequencing template. Only in-frame clones appear in the TCRdb table, and some are missing; sequencing was by immunoSEQ multiplex PCR. This sample has 120,000 or so clones; 60% to 65% occur once, and the top ten carry more than 5.5%. The treatment is: oral pan-JAK inhibitor, 5-10 mg twice daily. This clonotype was obtained from a human donor with alopecia areata. This chain joins TRBV7-8 and TRBJ1-5; 7 bases map to TRBD1. The specimen was CD4+ T cells sorted from blood, collected at week 4, from a patient treated with tofacitinib. Written as DNA, the CDR3 is TGTGCCAGCAGCCGCTCAGGGGGGGATTATCAGCCCCAGCATTTT. Translating it yields CASSRSGGDYQPQHF. Drawing the rest from reference TRBV7-8 and TRBJ1-5, the complete variable domain is GAGVSQSPRYKVAKRGQDVALRCDPISGHVSLFWYQQALGQGPEFLTYFQNEAQLDKSGLPSDRFFAERPEGSVSTLKIQRTQQEDSAVYLCASSRSGGDYQPQHFGDGTRLSIL.